The 8 T cell receptor beta chains below were found in one sample sequenced in a study of blood T cell repertoires in COVID-19. Sequenced by immunoSEQ multiplex PCR; TCRdb stores in-frame clones only, minus some. The sample holds approximately 190,000 clones, approximately 81% seen once. The sample taken for sequencing was peripheral blood. These TCRs come from a human donor in a cohort sampled during active COVID-19.

The CDR3 DNA sequence: TGTGCCAGCAGCAAGGGACTAGCGCTCGATGAGCAGTTCTTC. It is translated as CASSKGLALDEQFF. The V and J genes are TRBV2 and TRBJ2-1; 10 bases align to TRBD2. V gave up 6 bases and J gave up 8 bases; unmatched junction bases: 7. The CDR3 consists of 14 residues. The V gene's germline CDR1 is SNHLY and CDR2 FYNNEI.

V gene TRBV28 combines with J gene TRBJ1-5, with 8 bases fitting TRBD1. The CDR3 has 14 residues. V trimming: 7 bases; J trimming: 2 bases; junction bases outside the gene matches: 4. The germline V gene has CDR1 MDHEN and CDR2 SYDVKM. DNA of the CDR3: TGTGCCAGCACCAGGGGGCCCGGCAATCAGCCCCAGCATTTT. It encodes CASTRGPGNQPQHF.

This clone occurred a few times. The J gene is TRBJ2-5, the V gene TRBV11-1; tentatively, D is TRBD2 (5 bases). In germline, CDR1 is SGHAT, CDR2 FQDESV (reference sequence). This CDR3 spans 12 amino acids. V was pared by 4 bases and J by 5 bases, with 8 bases between. Here the CDR3 reads CASSSQRETQYF. Here the CDR3 DNA reads TGTGCCAGCAGCTCCCAGCGGGAGACCCAGTACTTC.

The genes are TRBV11-3 and TRBJ2-1; 8 bases match TRBD1. The V segment lost 5 bases and the J segment 6 bases; nucleotides outside the gene matches: 6. The CDR3 loop spans 14 amino acids. Germline-derived CDR1 and CDR2 are SGHNT and YENEEA. The CDR3 region has the DNA TGTGCCAGCAGCACACACAGGGGGTCCAATGAGCAGTTCTTC. It specifies CASSTHRGSNEQFF.

The chain carries TRBV5-1 and TRBJ2-7; D uncertain. V lost 0 bases, J lost 2 bases, and 6 bases lay in between. Germline values: CDR1 SGHRS, CDR2 YFSETQ. The CDR3 contains 13 residues. The CDR3 reads CASSLELTYEQYF. Written as DNA, the CDR3 is TGCGCCAGCAGCTTGGAACTCACCTACGAGCAGTACTTC.

This clone appeared a few times. This rearrangement joins TRBV20-1 to TRBJ2-7; a possible D gene is TRBD2 (5 bases). V dropped 5 bases and J dropped 3 bases, with 8 bases sitting between them. Looked up from germline, CDR1 is DFQATT and CDR2 is SNEGSKA (reference sequence). The CDR3 contains 11 residues. The CDR3: CSARRGYEQYV. CDR3 sequence (DNA): TGCAGTGCTCGCCGGGGCTACGAGCAGTACGTC.

The chain has TRBV6-6 and TRBJ1-5; D is unclear. The CDR3 is 19 amino acids. V was shortened by 5 bases and J by 2 bases, with 25 bases between the two germline ends. Germline lookup yields CDR1 MNHNY and CDR2 SVGAGI (reference sequence). CDR3 DNA sequence: TGTGCCAGCAGTCCAGGTTTGGGTGGAAACATGAATGGCAATCAGCCCCAGCATTTT. Translated: CASSPGLGGNMNGNQPQHF.

The chain joins TRBV20-1 to TRBJ1-2, with 7 bases aligning to TRBD1. J lost 7 bases, V lost 3 bases, and 8 bases had no gene match. In germline, CDR1 is DFQATT, CDR2 SNEGSKA (reference sequence). The CDR3 has 13 residues. DNA for the CDR3: TGCAGTGCTAGTCTCAGGGGACAGAGTGGCTACACCTTC. It encodes CSASLRGQSGYTF.